This T cell receptor (beta chain) was sequenced for a study of blood T cells in healthy people across ages. It was with a sample-barcoded 5' primer and a J-beta primer mix that a second PCR of about 7 to 12 cycles was run. Each CDR3 protein is one row after TCRdb ran MiXCR on the 5' RACE reads. The table shows about 1.7 million distinct CDR3 sequences, with approximately 30% occurring only once. This clonotype turned up a few times. The V and J ends lost 2 bases and 0 bases respectively, with 11 bases between them. The CDR3 is 16 amino acids. The chain carries TRBV12-3 or TRBV12-4 and TRBJ2-4; the D gene is possibly TRBD2 (6 bases). Source material: blood. The sequence derives from a woman aged 25 to 39 in good health. The CDR3 coding sequence is TGTGCCAGCAGTTTAATAGGAGGGCTAGCCAAAAACATTCAGTACTTC. It translates to CASSLIGGLAKNIQYF.